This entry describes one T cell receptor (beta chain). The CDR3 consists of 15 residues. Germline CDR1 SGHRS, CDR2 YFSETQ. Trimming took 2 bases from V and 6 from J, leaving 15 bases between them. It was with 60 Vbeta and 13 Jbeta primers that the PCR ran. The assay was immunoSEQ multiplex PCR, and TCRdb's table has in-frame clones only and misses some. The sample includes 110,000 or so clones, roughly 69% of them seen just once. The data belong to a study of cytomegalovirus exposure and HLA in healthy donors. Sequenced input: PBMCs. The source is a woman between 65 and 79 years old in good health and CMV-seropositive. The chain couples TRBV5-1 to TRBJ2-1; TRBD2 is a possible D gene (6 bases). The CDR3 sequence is CASSFASSVGNEQFF. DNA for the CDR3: TGCGCCAGCAGCTTTGCGTCTAGCGTTGGCAATGAGCAGTTCTTC. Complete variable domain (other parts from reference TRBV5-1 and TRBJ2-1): KAGVTQTPRYLIKTRGQQVTLSCSPISGHRSVSWYQQTPGQGLQFLFEYFSETQRNKGNFPGRFSGRQFSNSRSEMNVSTLELGDSALYLCASSFASSVGNEQFFGPGTRLTVL.